This T cell receptor beta chain was obtained from a study of blood T cell repertoires in COVID-19. Authors' methods: Cell counts per sample came from amplifying reference gene primers. The method was immunoSEQ multiplex PCR; TCRdb's version includes in-frame clones alone and lacks a portion of them. V, J and clone size are taken as reported in that table, and D and trimming were inferred from the DNA itself. The sample lists fewer than 200,000 clones, more than 80% seen once, with under 9.5% in the top ten. V gave up 7 bases and J gave up 5 bases; unmatched junction bases: 14. Germline V gene lookup returns CDR1 SGHAT and CDR2 FQNNGV. The CDR3 totals 16 residues.

J is TRBJ2-5 and V is TRBV11-2; the match to TRBD2 covers 9 bases. This receptor was taken from a woman aged 55-69 years with acute or convalescent COVID-19. Sequenced: peripheral blood. CDR3 in DNA: TGTGCCAGCACCCTGCGGGCTAGCGGGAATCAGGAGACCCAGTACTTC. Translating it yields CASTLRASGNQETQYF.